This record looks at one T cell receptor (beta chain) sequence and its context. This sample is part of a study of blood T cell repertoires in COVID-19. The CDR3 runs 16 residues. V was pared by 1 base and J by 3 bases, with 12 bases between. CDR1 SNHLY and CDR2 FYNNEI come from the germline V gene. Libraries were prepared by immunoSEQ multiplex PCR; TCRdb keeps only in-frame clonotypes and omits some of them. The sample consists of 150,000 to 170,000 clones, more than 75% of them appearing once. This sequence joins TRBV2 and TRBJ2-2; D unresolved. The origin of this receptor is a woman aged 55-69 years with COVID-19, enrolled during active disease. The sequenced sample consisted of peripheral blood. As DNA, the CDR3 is TGTGCCAGCAGTGAAGTCCCGCACCAGTACACCGGGGAGCTGTTTTTT. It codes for CASSEVPHQYTGELFF.